A single sample gave rise to the 10 T cell receptor beta chains below, sequenced in a study of blood T cell repertoires in COVID-19. This table comes from immunoSEQ multiplex PCR, and its TCRdb copy is limited to in-frame clones, with some not included. The top ten hold over 2% of the sample, which has approximately 140,000 clones, 75% to 90% seen once. Sequencing used peripheral blood. The receptors originated from a man between 65 and 85 years old with acute or convalescent COVID-19.

The chain is built from TRBV18 and TRBJ1-2; a weak D match, TRBD1 (5 bases). In germline, CDR1 is KGHSH, CDR2 LQKENI. The V and J ends lost 6 bases and 0 bases respectively, with 8 bases between them. This CDR3 is 13 amino acids long. In nucleotides, the CDR3 is TGTGCCAGCTCCGGGGGAGCTAACTATGGCTACACCTTC. Translated, it gives CASSGGANYGYTF. Together with reference TRBV18 and TRBJ1-2, the CDR3 gives the full variable domain: NAGVMQNPRHLVRRRGQEARLRCSPMKGHSHVYWYRQLPEEGLKFMVYLQKENIIDESGMPKERFSAEFPKEGPSILRIQQVVRGDSAAYFCASSGGANYGYTFGSGTRLTVV.

On this clone itself: The junction shows a germline mismatch at one end, possibly a read error. The rearrangement uses TRBV28 and TRBJ2-2, with a tentative D call TRBD2 (5 bases). Looked up from germline, CDR1 is MDHEN and CDR2 is SYDVKM. The CDR3 loop spans 14 amino acids. The CDR3 nucleotides are TGTGCCAGCGGAGTTTCGGGGAACACCGGGAAGCTGTTTTTT. As protein: CASGVSGNTGKLFF.

The chain joins TRBV6-6 to TRBJ1-5, with 11 nucleotides matching TRBD1. Germline CDR1 is MNHNY and CDR2 is SVGAGI (reference sequence). The ends lost 5 bases at V and 3 bases at J; junction bases unmatched: 9. CDR3 length: 17 residues. CDR3 sequence reads: CASSPTGTGGSNQPQHF. Here the CDR3 DNA reads TGTGCCAGCAGTCCTACCGGGACAGGGGGGTCCAATCAGCCCCAGCATTTT.

The chain has TRBV28 and TRBJ1-5; D perhaps matches TRBD1 (6 bases). V lost 8 bases to trimming and J lost 3 bases, with 11 bases between them. CDR1 MDHEN and CDR2 SYDVKM come from the germline V gene. The CDR3 is made up of 13 amino acids. CDR3 nucleotide sequence: TGTGCCAGCTGGGACAAGCCCAATCAGCCCCAGCATTTT. Amino acid sequence: CASWDKPNQPQHF.

As DNA, the CDR3 is TGTGCCAGTAGTAGGGGGACAGTCCAAGAGACCCAGTACTTC. Translated: CASSRGTVQETQYF. V gene TRBV19 combines with J gene TRBJ2-5, with 7 positions matching TRBD1. CDR1 and CDR2 from the germline V gene are LNHDA and SQIVND (reference sequence). With 4 bases clipped from V and 1 base from J, the junction kept 3 bases outside the gene matches. The CDR3 totals 14 residues.

The chain uses TRBV20-1 and TRBJ1-5; D unclear. The CDR3 spans 12 residues. Germline V lookup: CDR1 DFQATT, CDR2 SNEGSKA (reference sequence). The V end lost 3 bases, the J end lost 7 bases, and 10 bases lay between the germline ends. Here the CDR3 reads CSASNVGQPQHF. The CDR3 coding sequence is TGCAGTGCTAGTAATGTGGGCCAGCCCCAGCATTTT.

This clone appeared a single time. V usage is TRBV13 and J usage is TRBJ1-3, with 7 bases lining up with TRBD1. With V trimmed by 5 bases and J by 2 bases, 6 bases remained unmatched. The CDR3 length is 15 residues. Germline-derived CDR1 and CDR2 are PRHDT and FYEKMQ (reference sequence). CDR3 region: CASSDSQGAGNTIYF. As DNA, the CDR3 is TGTGCCAGCAGCGACAGCCAGGGGGCTGGAAACACCATATATTTT.

This clone was detected a few times. This chain joins TRBV30 and TRBJ2-7, with TRBD1 matching over 8 bases. The germline V gene encodes CDR1 GTSNPN and CDR2 SVGIG (reference sequence). The V segment lost 3 bases and the J segment 3 bases; nucleotides outside the gene matches: 1. The CDR3 is 12 residues long. DNA for the CDR3: TGTGCCTGGAGCGGGACAGGCTACGAGCAGTACTTC. This translates into CAWSGTGYEQYF.

The chain recombines TRBV28 with TRBJ2-1; weak D call: TRBD2 (6 bases). CDR1 is MDHEN and CDR2 is SYDVKM in the germline V gene. The CDR3 is made up of 16 amino acids. Trimming took 6 bases from V and 0 from J, leaving 15 bases between them. CDR3 sequence (DNA): TGTGCCAGCAGCCTGGTAATCGGGAGCTCCTACAATGAGCAGTTCTTC. As protein: CASSLVIGSSYNEQFF.

The chain links TRBV2 to TRBJ2-7, with TRBD1 as a possible D gene (6 bases). CDR3 length equals 16 residues. With 4 bases removed from V and 3 bases from J, the gap between germline ends came to 19 bases. CDR1 and CDR2 from the germline V gene are SNHLY and FYNNEI. For the CDR3, the DNA is TGTGCCAGCAGTGCCCTACAGGGTGGGGGAGTCTACGAGCAGTACTTC. It is translated as CASSALQGGGVYEQYF.